The present T cell receptor beta chain was sequenced within a study of control samples from healthy donors and cancer patients (dated by TCRdb to between 2020 and 2021). To prepare the library, the immunoSEQ multiplex PCR assay was applied. TCRdb obtained this table from immuneACCESS and retained in-frame rearrangements with V and J assigned. These tables miss some clones; where compared with another copy, unresolved V genes account for less than half of the shortfall, and the remainder is unexplained. In this sample the table shows about 85,000 clones, around nine tenths of which occur a single time. The ten top clones hold less than 9% of the sample. On this clone: Its antigen is currently not known. There are no base qualities to consult, and no much larger clone falls within one base.

Sequencing input: blood. This TCR came from a woman aged 60 to 75 in good health.

The DNA reads as follows: TGTGCCAGCAGCCAAGCCGGGGGAGATGAAGCTTTCTTT. This sequence encodes CASSQAGGDEAFF. This chain joins TRBV3-1 (or the pseudogene TRBV3-2) to TRBJ1-1; TRBD1 is perhaps the D gene, given 5 matching bases. CDR1 LGHDT and CDR2 YNNKEL were looked up in the germline V gene (reference sequence). Spanning cysteine to phenylalanine, the CDR3 consists of 13 amino acids. The retained sequence is limited to the CDR3, 39 bases, with the frame set at the first base. Trimming removed 1 base from V and 7 bases from J, leaving 10 bases between the germline ends.